The 29 T cell receptor beta chains below were found in one sample sequenced in a study of T cell clonality in common variable immunodeficiency. Method: immunoSEQ multiplex PCR; TCRdb's copy keeps in-frame clones and lacks some. This table holds tens of thousands of clones with no singletons; the top ten claim 1.5% to 2%. Sequenced input: peripheral blood mononuclear cells. These receptors came from a person aged 18 to 70 in good health.

This clone was observed at least ten times. The read ends 3 residues shy of where the CDR3 ends; the end is completed using the germline J gene. The chain uses TRBV29-1 and TRBJ2-7; 7 bases fit TRBD1. The V and J ends lost 5 bases and 4 bases, in that order; junction bases with no gene match: 8. CDR3 length: 13 amino acids. Per the germline V gene, CDR1 is SQVTM and CDR2 is ANQGSEA. The CDR3 loop reads CSVRGQSNYEQYF. CDR3 bases read: TGCAGCGTTCGGGGACAGTCCAATTACGAG.

This clone was seen repeatedly, ten times or more. The read ends 3 residues before the CDR3 terminus; that terminus is restored from the germline J gene. This chain links TRBV20-1 with TRBJ2-7; the D is unclear. The V end lost 8 bases, the J end lost 5 bases, and 16 bases lay between the germline ends. The CDR3 is 12 residues long. The germline V gene has CDR1 DFQATT and CDR2 SNEGSKA (reference sequence). The CDR3 sequence is CSHLSGAHEQYF. CDR3 DNA (partial): TGCAGTCACCTCTCCGGTGCTCACGAG.

This clone has at least ten counts. The observed sequence ends 3 residues before the CDR3 terminus, with the missing tail filled in from the germline J gene. The V gene is TRBV7-2, the J gene TRBJ1-3; 10 bases fit TRBD1. The junction had 3 bases not matched to a gene; V was cut back by 5 bases and J by 2 bases. The CDR3 is 15 amino acids. The germline gives CDR1 SGHTA, CDR2 FQGNSA. The CDR3 reads CASSGDRGPGNTIYF. The covered CDR3 bases are TGTGCCAGCAGCGGGGACAGGGGCCCTGGAAACACC.

This clone has ten or more counts. The CDR3 extends 3 residues past the end of the read, so its final part is completed from the germline J gene. The rearrangement joins TRBV20-1 to TRBJ1-2; tentative D call: TRBD1 (6 bases). Germline-derived CDR1 and CDR2 are DFQATT and SNEGSKA (reference sequence). The CDR3 consists of 13 residues. This CDR3 reads CSARDSFRGGYTF. The CDR3 bases that were read are TGCAGTGCTAGAGATAGCTTCAGGGGAGGC.

This clone has a count of ten or more. The read finishes 3 residues shy of the CDR3 end, and the germline J gene is used to complete it. The chain combines TRBV2 with TRBJ1-2; 9 bases are shared with TRBD1. The CDR3 is made up of 15 amino acids. Trimming cost V 6 bases and J 7 bases; bases outside gene matches: 12. In germline, CDR1 is SNHLY, CDR2 FYNNEI. The CDR3 loop is CASRPGQGHGVGYTF. CDR3 DNA (partial): TGTGCCAGCAGACCCGGACAGGGGCATGGGGTTGGC.

This clone was recorded many times. The read terminates 3 residues before the CDR3 end, so the remaining end is supplied by the germline J gene. The genes are TRBV28 and TRBJ2-1; TRBD2 is a possible D gene (5 bases). This CDR3 is built from 10 residues. From germline, CDR1 is MDHEN and CDR2 SYDVKM. Trimming cost V 11 bases and J 4 bases, with 6 bases left between them. The sequenced CDR3 bases are TGTGCCGGCGGGTACAATGAG. Its protein is CAGGYNE. The CDR3 as a whole reads CAGGYNEQFF.

This clone was seen repeatedly, ten times or more. The CDR3 end lies 3 residues beyond the end of the read and is filled in from the germline J gene. The rearrangement links TRBV6-1 to TRBJ2-2, with TRBD1 as a possible D gene (6 bases). Germline V gene lookup returns CDR1 MNHNS and CDR2 SASEGT. This CDR3 is built from 13 residues. V shed 4 bases and J shed 5 bases, with 8 bases lying between them. The CDR3: CASSVTGTGELFF. The CDR3 bases that were read are TGTGCCAGCAGTGTAACAGGGACCGGGGAG.

This clone was seen many times. The CDR3 end lies 3 residues beyond the end of the read and is filled in from the germline J gene. The rearrangement joins TRBV6-1 to TRBJ1-3; perhaps TRBD1 as D (6 bases). Trimming pared 4 bases from V and 3 bases from J, leaving 10 bases between. Germline-derived CDR1 and CDR2 are MNHNS and SASEGT. CDR3 length equals 14 residues. The CDR3 bases that were read are TGTGCCAGCAGTGGTGGGACAAGTGGAAACACC. It yields the protein CASSGGTSGNT. The whole CDR3 is CASSGGTSGNTIYF.

This clone was seen ten or more times. The CDR3 loop is CAWGSPGAKLFF. The part of the CDR3 DNA that was read is TGTGCCTGGGGGAGCCCAGGGGCAAAA. The chain is built from TRBV30 and TRBJ1-4; D may be TRBD1 (6 bases). The read halts 3 residues ahead of the CDR3 end, with the missing end drawn from the germline J gene. Between the trimmed V and J ends, which lost 5 bases and 10 bases, there was a span of 14 bases. CDR3 length equals 12 residues. Germline V gene lookup returns CDR1 GTSNPN and CDR2 SVGIG (reference sequence).

This clone was observed at least ten times. Here the CDR3 reads CSARRGASNYGYTF. CDR3 bases read: TGCAGTGCCCGACGGGGGGCATCGAACTATGGC. The chain is built from TRBV20-1 and TRBJ1-2; maybe TRBD1 (6 bases). Coverage ceases 3 residues before the CDR3 finishes, and the germline J gene fills in the end. V was trimmed by 6 bases and J by 2 bases, leaving 16 bases between them. CDR1 is DFQATT and CDR2 is SNEGSKA in the germline V gene (reference sequence). CDR3 length: 14 residues.

This clone appeared many times. CDR3 bases read: TGTGCCAGCTCACCACCCCTGGTAACAGGTGAA. This codes for CASSPPLVTGE. The entire CDR3 protein reads CASSPPLVTGEAFF. The chain carries TRBV18 and TRBJ1-1; D possibly corresponds to TRBD1 (5 bases). Sequencing ends 3 residues short of the CDR3 end; the germline J gene provides the rest. Trimming stripped 0 bases from V and 7 bases from J, with 12 bases between. The CDR3 is 14 residues long. Looked up from germline, CDR1 is KGHSH and CDR2 is LQKENI. The full variable domain, with the rest looked up from reference TRBV18 and TRBJ1-1, is NAGVMQNPRHLVRRRGQEARLRCSPMKGHSHVYWYRQLPEEGLKFMVYLQKENIIDESGMPKERFSAEFPKEGPSILRIQQVVRGDSAAYFCASSPPLVTGEAFFGQGTRLTVV.

This clone was detected many times. The observed sequence ends 3 residues before the CDR3 terminus, with the missing tail filled in from the germline J gene. The chain recombines TRBV30 with TRBJ1-2; a weak D match, TRBD1 (6 bases). This CDR3 comprises 15 residues. The V end lost 1 base, the J end lost 5 bases, and 17 bases lay between the germline ends. The germline V gene has CDR1 GTSNPN and CDR2 SVGIG (reference sequence). The DNA read from the CDR3 is TGTGCCTGGAGTGGTACGACAGGTGGGGGATATGGC. Residues: CAWSGTTGGGYG. The whole CDR3 protein reads CAWSGTTGGGYGYTF.

This clone was seen many times. The read finishes 3 residues shy of the CDR3 end, and the germline J gene is used to complete it. This chain links TRBV19 with TRBJ1-2, with D maybe TRBD1 (5 bases). There are 14 residues in the CDR3. Germline-derived CDR1 and CDR2 are LNHDA and SQIVND (reference sequence). The ends were cut back, 3 bases at V and 3 bases at J, with 11 bases in the middle. The chain's CDR3 is CASSITGPYYGYTF. Partial CDR3 DNA: TGTGCCAGTAGTATTACAGGACCCTACTATGGC.

This clone was seen ten or more times. The CDR3 extends 3 residues past the end of the read, so its final part is completed from the germline J gene. The chain combines TRBV20-1 with TRBJ1-2; TRBD1 might be the D (6 bases). Germline lookup yields CDR1 DFQATT and CDR2 SNEGSKA (reference sequence). This CDR3 comprises 14 residues. The V gene lost 6 bases and the J gene lost 2 bases, with 16 bases spanning the gap. This chain's CDR3 is CSADPLQGNYGYTF. The covered CDR3 bases are TGCAGTGCGGACCCTTTACAGGGAAACTATGGC.

Ten or more counts support this clone. The CDR3 end lies 3 residues beyond the end of the read and is filled in from the germline J gene. The genes are TRBV9 and TRBJ2-7; the D gene is possibly TRBD1 (5 bases). The CDR3 loop spans 14 amino acids. The ends were cut back, 4 bases at V and 4 bases at J, with 15 bases in the middle. Germline values: CDR1 SGDLS, CDR2 YYNGEE. The CDR3 reads CASSPQDTLYEQYF. The DNA read from the CDR3 is TGTGCCAGCAGCCCCCAGGACACACTTTACGAG.

Regarding this clone: The CDR3 extends 3 residues past the end of the read, so its final part is completed from the germline J gene. The chain combines TRBV10-2 with TRBJ2-3; TRBD2 is a possible D gene (6 bases). Trimming cost V 2 bases and J 3 bases, with 18 bases left between them. The CDR3 has 17 residues. CDR1 is WSHSY and CDR2 is SAAADI in the germline V gene. CDR3 DNA, as far as it was read: TGCGCCAGCAGTGAGCCCCTAGCGATAGTTGGGACAGATACG. It translates to CASSEPLAIVGTDT. The whole CDR3 region reads CASSEPLAIVGTDTQYF.

This clone was seen ten or more times. The CDR3 is cut off 3 residues early in the read; its end comes from the germline J gene. The chain combines TRBV10-1 with TRBJ2-2; 7 bases fit TRBD1. V trimming: 8 bases; J trimming: 7 bases; junction bases outside the gene matches: 13. The CDR3 extends over 15 amino acids. The germline V gene has CDR1 WNHNN and CDR2 SYGVQD (reference sequence). This chain's CDR3 is CASQDQGEISGELFF. Partial CDR3 DNA: TGCGCCAGCCAGGATCAGGGGGAAATAAGCGGGGAG.

The sample holds many counts of this clone. Read coverage stops 3 residues before the CDR3 terminus; the germline J gene supplies the remainder. The chain combines TRBV2 with TRBJ2-7, with TRBD1 matching 9 bases. The germline V gene has CDR1 SNHLY and CDR2 FYNNEI. The CDR3 covers 14 residues. V lost 7 bases, J lost 5 bases, and 9 bases stayed unmatched. The CDR3 here is CASIRDRVTDEQYF. The covered CDR3 bases are TGTGCCAGCATCCGGGACAGGGTCACAGACGAG.

This clone was counted ten times or more. Sequencing ends 3 residues short of the CDR3 end; the germline J gene provides the rest. This rearrangement joins TRBV7-9 to TRBJ2-1; D is unresolved. The V gene lost 1 base and the J gene lost 8 bases, with 12 bases spanning the gap. The CDR3 runs to 14 residues. Germline lookup yields CDR1 SEHNR and CDR2 FQNEAQ (reference sequence). The CDR3 sequence: CASSLVGSGHEQFF. The covered CDR3 bases are TGTGCCAGCAGCTTAGTTGGCTCTGGCCATGAG.

This clone has at least ten counts. The CDR3 DNA, read in part, is TGCAGTGCCGGAGGACTTTACAATGAG. Translation gives CSAGGLYNE. The full CDR3 is CSAGGLYNEQFF. This chain links TRBV20-1 with TRBJ2-1; TRBD2 is a possible D gene (5 bases). Read data end 3 residues before the CDR3 end; the end is taken from the germline J gene. With 6 bases removed from V and 4 bases from J, the gap between germline ends came to 10 bases. This CDR3 comprises 12 residues. Germline values: CDR1 DFQATT, CDR2 SNEGSKA (reference sequence).

This clone was recorded many times. The CDR3 is cut off 3 residues early in the read; its end comes from the germline J gene. The chain recombines TRBV10-3 with TRBJ2-3, with D maybe TRBD2 (5 bases). Germline CDR1 and CDR2: ENHRY and SYGVKD. The CDR3 extends over 13 amino acids. V dropped 6 bases and J dropped 2 bases, with 9 bases sitting between them. The CDR3 loop reads CAIRSGPTDTQYF. The sequenced part of the CDR3 DNA is TGTGCCATCAGAAGCGGACCCACAGATACG.

This clone was observed at least ten times. The CDR3 goes on 3 residues after the read ends, and that part is filled in from the germline J gene. V usage is TRBV6-1 and J usage is TRBJ2-7, with TRBD1 identical over 7 bases. The V and J ends lost 2 bases and 0 bases, in that order; junction bases with no gene match: 4. CDR3 length: 15 amino acids. CDR1 is MNHNS and CDR2 is SASEGT in the germline V gene. The CDR3 sequence is CASSETGQSSYEQYF. CDR3 bases read: TGTGCCAGCAGTGAAACGGGACAGAGCTCCTACGAG.

The table lists this clone with many counts. The read ends 3 residues early relative to the CDR3; the germline J gene fills the gap. The rearrangement uses TRBV20-1 and TRBJ2-3; weak D call: TRBD1 (6 bases). Germline V gene sequence: CDR1 DFQATT, CDR2 SNEGSKA (reference sequence). The CDR3 is 12 amino acids. Trimming took off 6 bases at V and 2 bases at J, with 9 bases between the two ends. The CDR3 loop reads CSATGLTDTQYF. The DNA read from the CDR3 is TGCAGTGCAACAGGGCTCACAGATACG.

This clone was seen more than once but under ten times. The covered CDR3 bases are TGCGCCAGCGCTAAACGACTGGACACTGAA. It encodes CASAKRLDTE. The full CDR3 is CASAKRLDTEAFF. The V gene is TRBV10-2, the J gene TRBJ1-1; no clear D. Read coverage stops 3 residues before the CDR3 terminus; the germline J gene supplies the remainder. The CDR3 runs to 13 residues. V was shortened by 8 bases and J by 3 bases, with 13 bases between the two germline ends. Germline values: CDR1 WSHSY, CDR2 SAAADI.

This clone was seen repeatedly, ten times or more. The CDR3 goes on 3 residues after the read ends, and that part is filled in from the germline J gene. The gene calls are TRBV6-2 or TRBV6-3 and TRBJ1-2; tentative D call: TRBD1 (6 bases). Trimming removed 7 bases from V and 4 bases from J, with 16 bases in between. Germline V gene data show CDR1 as MNHEY and CDR2 as SVGEGT. This CDR3 is built from 14 residues. The CDR3 loop reads CASTTGTFAYGYTF. The DNA read from the CDR3 is TGTGCCAGCACTACCGGGACATTCGCCTATGGC.

This clone occurred many times. The read comes to an end 3 residues before the CDR3 does, leaving the germline J gene to fill in the end. The chain couples TRBV7-2 to TRBJ1-2; perhaps TRBD1 as D (5 bases). The CDR3 has 13 residues. Germline CDR1 reads SGHTA; CDR2 reads FQGNSA. The germline V and J ends were trimmed by 2 bases and 3 bases, with 7 bases remaining between them. The CDR3 reads CASSLKGDYGYTF. The sequenced part of the CDR3 DNA is TGTGCCAGCAGCTTAAAAGGGGACTATGGC. Using reference TRBV7-2 and TRBJ1-2 for the parts outside the CDR3, the full variable domain is GAGVSQSPSNKVTEKGKDVELRCDPISGHTALYWYRQSLGQGLEFLIYFQGNSAPDKSGLPSDRFSAERTGGSVSTLTIQRTQQEDSAVYLCASSLKGDYGYTFGSGTRLTVV.

At least ten counts were recorded for this clone. The read ends 3 residues shy of where the CDR3 ends; the end is completed using the germline J gene. The J gene is TRBJ1-5, the V gene TRBV30; D remains ambiguous. In germline, CDR1 is GTSNPN, CDR2 SVGIG (reference sequence). V was pared by 0 bases and J by 1 base, with 4 bases between. The length of the CDR3 is 13 residues. CDR3 sequence: CAWSVQSNQPQHF. The CDR3 bases that were read are TGTGCCTGGAGTGTACAAAGCAATCAGCCC.

This clone has a count of ten or more. Sequencing ends 3 residues short of the CDR3 end; the germline J gene provides the rest. The chain couples TRBV7-9 to TRBJ2-3, with TRBD2 matching over 9 bases. The germline gives CDR1 SEHNR, CDR2 FQNEAQ (reference sequence). The V and J ends lost 4 bases and 4 bases, in that order; junction bases with no gene match: 3. This CDR3 comprises 14 residues. CDR3 DNA (partial): TGTGCCAGCAGCTCTGCGGGGGGGCCAGATACG. The encoded protein is CASSSAGGPDT. The CDR3 as a whole reads CASSSAGGPDTQYF.

This clone was observed many times. The read falls 3 residues short of the CDR3 end, and the missing part is taken from the germline J gene. This chain joins TRBV6-4 and TRBJ2-5, with TRBD1 matching 7 bases. Germline assignment: CDR1 MRHNA and CDR2 SNTAGT. CDR3 size: 16 residues. V lost 1 base to trimming and J lost 4 bases; unmatched junction nucleotides: 9. CDR3: CASSDWPGTALETQYF. The sequenced part of the CDR3 DNA is TGTGCCAGCAGTGACTGGCCCGGGACAGCGCTAGAGACC.